The TCR beta chain under discussion was sequenced for a study of TIL therapy for anti-PD-1-resistant metastatic lung cancer. This clone was detected once. Stated time point: pre-treatment sample, taken before nivolumab and TIL therapy. Pleural nodules or supraclavicular lymph nodes made up most of the excised metastases sampled. Germline values: CDR1 SGHRS, CDR2 YFSETQ. The CDR3 runs 15 residues. The ends lost 4 bases at V and 6 bases at J; junction bases unmatched: 10. Sequencing used immunoSEQ v3. The data were produced by immunoSEQ multiplex PCR, yet TCRdb's version contains in-frame clones alone and is incomplete. The repertoire includes 45,000 to 50,000 clones, just over 70% of them detected once, and 5.6% sits in the top ten.

Sequenced here: tumor tissue, sampled at baseline. The chain links TRBV5-1 to TRBJ2-7; 10 bases are shared with TRBD2. The sequence came from a person aged 25 to 80 with non-small cell lung cancer. The CDR3 coding sequence is TGCGCCAGCAGCCTGACTAGCGGGTACCCCCTCGAGCAGTACTTC. Its translation: CASSLTSGYPLEQYF.